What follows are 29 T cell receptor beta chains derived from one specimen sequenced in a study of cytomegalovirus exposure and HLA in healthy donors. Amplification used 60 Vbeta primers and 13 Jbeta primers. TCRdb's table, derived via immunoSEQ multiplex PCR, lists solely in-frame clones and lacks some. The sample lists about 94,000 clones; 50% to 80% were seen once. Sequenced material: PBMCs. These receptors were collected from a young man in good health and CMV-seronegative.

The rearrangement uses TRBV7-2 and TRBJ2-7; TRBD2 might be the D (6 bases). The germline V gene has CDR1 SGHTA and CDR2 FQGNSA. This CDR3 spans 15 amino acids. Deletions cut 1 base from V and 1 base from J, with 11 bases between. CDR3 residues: CASSLVFGGSYEQYF. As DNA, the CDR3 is TGTGCCAGCAGCTTAGTGTTTGGGGGGTCCTACGAGCAGTACTTC. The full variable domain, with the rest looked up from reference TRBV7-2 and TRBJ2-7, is GAGVSQSPSNKVTEKGKDVELRCDPISGHTALYWYRQSLGQGLEFLIYFQGNSAPDKSGLPSDRFSAERTGGSVSTLTIQRTQQEDSAVYLCASSLVFGGSYEQYFGPGTRLTVT.

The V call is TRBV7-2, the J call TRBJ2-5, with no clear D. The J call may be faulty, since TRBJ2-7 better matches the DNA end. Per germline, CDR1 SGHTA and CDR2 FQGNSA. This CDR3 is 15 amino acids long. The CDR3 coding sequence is TGTGCCAGCAGCAGCGTCTCCGGATCCAACTACGAGCAGTACTTC. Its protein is CASSSVSGSNYEQYF.

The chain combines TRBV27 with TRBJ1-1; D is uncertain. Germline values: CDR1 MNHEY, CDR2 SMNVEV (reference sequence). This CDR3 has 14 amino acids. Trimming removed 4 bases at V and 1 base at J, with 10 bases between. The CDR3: CASSSRVKNTEAFF. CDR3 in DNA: TGTGCCAGCAGTTCGCGGGTCAAGAACACTGAAGCTTTCTTT.

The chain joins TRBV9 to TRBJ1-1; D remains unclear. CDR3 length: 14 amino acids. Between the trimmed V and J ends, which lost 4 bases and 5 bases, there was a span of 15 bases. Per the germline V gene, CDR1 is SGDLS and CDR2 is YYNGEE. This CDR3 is CASSIGLVSTEAFF. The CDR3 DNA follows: TGTGCCAGCAGCATAGGGCTGGTCTCGACTGAAGCTTTCTTT.

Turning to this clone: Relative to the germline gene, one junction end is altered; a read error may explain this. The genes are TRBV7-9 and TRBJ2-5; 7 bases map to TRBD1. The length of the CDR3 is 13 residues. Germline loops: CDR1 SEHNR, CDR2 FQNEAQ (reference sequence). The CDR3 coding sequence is TGTTCCAGCAGCTCCACAGGGGCGGAGACCCAGTACTTC. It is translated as CSSSSTGAETQYF.

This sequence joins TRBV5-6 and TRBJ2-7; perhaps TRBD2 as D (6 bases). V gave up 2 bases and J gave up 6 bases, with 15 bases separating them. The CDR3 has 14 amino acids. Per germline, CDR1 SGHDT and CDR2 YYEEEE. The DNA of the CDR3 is TGTGCCAGCAGCTTAGGGACTGTGAACGGCGAGCAGTACTTC. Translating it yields CASSLGTVNGEQYF. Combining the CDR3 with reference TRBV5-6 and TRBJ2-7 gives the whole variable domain DAGVTQSPTHLIKTRGQQVTLRCSPKSGHDTVSWYQQALGQGPQFIFQYYEEEERQRGNFPDRFSGHQFPNYSSELNVNALLLGDSALYLCASSLGTVNGEQYFGPGTRLTVT.

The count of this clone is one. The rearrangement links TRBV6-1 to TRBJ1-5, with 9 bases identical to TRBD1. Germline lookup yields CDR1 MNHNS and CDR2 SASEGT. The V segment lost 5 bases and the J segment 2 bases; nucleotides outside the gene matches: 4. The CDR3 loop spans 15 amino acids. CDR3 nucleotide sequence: TGTGCCAGCAGTCTTACAGGGGGCGGCAATCAGCCCCAGCATTTT. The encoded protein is CASSLTGGGNQPQHF.

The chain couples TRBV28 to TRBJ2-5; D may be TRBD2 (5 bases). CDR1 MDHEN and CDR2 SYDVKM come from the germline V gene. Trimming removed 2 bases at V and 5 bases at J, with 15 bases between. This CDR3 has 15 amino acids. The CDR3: CASSLASRARETQYF. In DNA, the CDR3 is TGTGCCAGCAGTTTAGCGTCGAGGGCGAGGGAGACCCAGTACTTC.

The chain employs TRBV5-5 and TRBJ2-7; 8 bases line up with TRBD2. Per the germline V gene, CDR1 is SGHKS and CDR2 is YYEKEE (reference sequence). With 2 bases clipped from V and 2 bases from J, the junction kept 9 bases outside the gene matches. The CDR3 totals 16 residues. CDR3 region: CASSFSGLAGAYEQYF. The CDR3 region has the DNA TGTGCCAGCAGCTTCTCGGGGCTAGCGGGCGCCTACGAGCAGTACTTC.

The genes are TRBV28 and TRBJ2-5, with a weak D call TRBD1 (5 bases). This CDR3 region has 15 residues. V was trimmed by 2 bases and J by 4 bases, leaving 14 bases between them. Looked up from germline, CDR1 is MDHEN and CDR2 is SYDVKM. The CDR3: CASSLDPRVGETQYF. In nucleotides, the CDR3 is TGTGCCAGCAGTTTAGACCCCAGGGTGGGAGAGACCCAGTACTTC.

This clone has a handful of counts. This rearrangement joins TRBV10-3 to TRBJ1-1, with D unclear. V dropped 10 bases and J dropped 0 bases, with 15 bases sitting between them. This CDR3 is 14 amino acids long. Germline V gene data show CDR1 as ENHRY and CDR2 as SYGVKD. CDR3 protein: CATMMGDMNTEAFF. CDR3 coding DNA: TGTGCCACCATGATGGGCGACATGAACACTGAAGCTTTCTTT.

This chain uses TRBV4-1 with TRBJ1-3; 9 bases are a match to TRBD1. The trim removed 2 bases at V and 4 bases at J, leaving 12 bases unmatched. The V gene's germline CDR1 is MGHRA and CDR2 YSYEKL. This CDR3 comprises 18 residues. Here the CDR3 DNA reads TGCGCCAGCAGCCAACCCCCTCTCCGGGACAGGGTAGGAAACACCATATATTTT. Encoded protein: CASSQPPLRDRVGNTIYF.

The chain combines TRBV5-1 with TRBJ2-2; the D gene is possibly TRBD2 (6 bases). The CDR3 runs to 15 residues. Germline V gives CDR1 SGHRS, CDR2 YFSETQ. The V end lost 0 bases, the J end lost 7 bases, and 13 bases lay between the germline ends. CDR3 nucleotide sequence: TGCGCCAGCAGCTTGGTGGTGGGGAGGCACGGGGAGCTGTTTTTT. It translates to CASSLVVGRHGELFF.

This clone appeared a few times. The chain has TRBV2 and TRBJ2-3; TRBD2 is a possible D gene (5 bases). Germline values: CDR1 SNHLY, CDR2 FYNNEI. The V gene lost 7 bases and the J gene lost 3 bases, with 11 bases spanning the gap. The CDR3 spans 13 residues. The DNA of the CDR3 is TGTGCCAGCAACGGGGTGGGTACAGATACGCAGTATTTT. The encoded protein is CASNGVGTDTQYF.

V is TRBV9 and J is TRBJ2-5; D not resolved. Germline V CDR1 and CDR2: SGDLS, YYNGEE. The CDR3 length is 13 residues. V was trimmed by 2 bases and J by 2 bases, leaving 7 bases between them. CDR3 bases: TGTGCCAGCAGCGTGAGTGCACAAGAGACCCAGTACTTC. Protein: CASSVSAQETQYF.

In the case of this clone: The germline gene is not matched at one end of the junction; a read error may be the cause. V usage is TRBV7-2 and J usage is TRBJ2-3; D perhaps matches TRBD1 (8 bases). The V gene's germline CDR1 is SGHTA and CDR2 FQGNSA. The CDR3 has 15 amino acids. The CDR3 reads CAGSLVQGGTDTQYF. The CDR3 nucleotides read TGTGCCGGCAGCTTAGTACAGGGGGGGACAGATACGCAGTATTTT.

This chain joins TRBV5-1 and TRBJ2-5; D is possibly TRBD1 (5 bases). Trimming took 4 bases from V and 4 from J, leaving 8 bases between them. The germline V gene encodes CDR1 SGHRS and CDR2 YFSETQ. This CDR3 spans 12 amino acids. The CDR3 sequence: CASSQGAETQYF. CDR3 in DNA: TGCGCCAGCAGCCAGGGCGCAGAGACCCAGTACTTC.

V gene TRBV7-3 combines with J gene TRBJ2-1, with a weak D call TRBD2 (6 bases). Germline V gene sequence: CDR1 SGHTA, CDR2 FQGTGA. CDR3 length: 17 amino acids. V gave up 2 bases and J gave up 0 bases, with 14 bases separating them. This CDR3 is CASSLSAAGSSYNEQFF. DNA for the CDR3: TGTGCCAGCAGCTTATCGGCTGCGGGGAGCTCCTACAATGAGCAGTTCTTC.

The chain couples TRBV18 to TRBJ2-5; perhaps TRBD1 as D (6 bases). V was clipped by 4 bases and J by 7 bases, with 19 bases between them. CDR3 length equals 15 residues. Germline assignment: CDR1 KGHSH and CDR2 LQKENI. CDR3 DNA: TGTGCCAGCTCACAAGCTGTTGCAGGGGAGAGGACCCAGTACTTC. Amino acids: CASSQAVAGERTQYF.

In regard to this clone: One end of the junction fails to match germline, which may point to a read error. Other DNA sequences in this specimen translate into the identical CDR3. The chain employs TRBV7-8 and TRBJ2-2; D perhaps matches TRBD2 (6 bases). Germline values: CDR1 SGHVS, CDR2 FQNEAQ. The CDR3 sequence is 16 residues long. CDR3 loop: CASSLGSRGSTGELFF. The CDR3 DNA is TGTGCCAGCAGCTTAGGCTCGCGGGGTTCAACCGGAGAGCTGTTTTTT.

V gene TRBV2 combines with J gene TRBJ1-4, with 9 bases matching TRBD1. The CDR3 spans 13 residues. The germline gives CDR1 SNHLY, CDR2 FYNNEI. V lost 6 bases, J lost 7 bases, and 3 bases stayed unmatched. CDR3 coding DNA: TGTGCCAGCAGGGACAGGGGTCGTGAAAAACTGTTTTTT. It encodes CASRDRGREKLFF.

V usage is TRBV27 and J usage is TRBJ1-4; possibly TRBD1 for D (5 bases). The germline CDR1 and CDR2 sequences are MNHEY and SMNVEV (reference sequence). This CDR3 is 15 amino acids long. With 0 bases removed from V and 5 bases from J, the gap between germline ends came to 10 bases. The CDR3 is CASSLSSGRNEKLFF. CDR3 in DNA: TGTGCCAGCAGTTTATCCTCAGGGCGGAATGAAAAACTGTTTTTT. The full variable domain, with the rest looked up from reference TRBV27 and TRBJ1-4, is EAQVTQNPRYLITVTGKKLTVTCSQNMNHEYMSWYRQDPGLGLRQIYYSMNVEVTDKGDVPEGYKVSRKEKRNFPLILESPSPNQTSLYFCASSLSSGRNEKLFFGSGTQLSVL.

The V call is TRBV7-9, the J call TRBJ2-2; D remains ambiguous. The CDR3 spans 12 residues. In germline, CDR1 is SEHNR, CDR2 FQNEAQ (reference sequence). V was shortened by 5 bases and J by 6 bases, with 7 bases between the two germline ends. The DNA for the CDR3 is TGTGCCAGCAGCGCGAGATCCGGGGAGCTGTTTTTT. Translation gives CASSARSGELFF.

The CDR3 loop reads CAGRGGGTGEQYF. The CDR3 region has the DNA TGTGCCGGGCGAGGCGGGGGAACCGGTGAGCAGTACTTC. The V call is TRBV6-1, the J call TRBJ2-7; 7 bases agree with TRBD2. V dropped 11 bases and J dropped 7; count of bases not matched to a gene: 14. The CDR3 length is 13 residues. Per the germline V gene, CDR1 is MNHNS and CDR2 is SASEGT.

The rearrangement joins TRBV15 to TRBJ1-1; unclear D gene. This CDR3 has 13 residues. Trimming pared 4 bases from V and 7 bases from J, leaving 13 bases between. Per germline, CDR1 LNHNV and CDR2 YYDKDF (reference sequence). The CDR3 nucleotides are TGTGCCACCAGCACCCGCCTAAAATTTGAAGCTTTCTTT. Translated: CATSTRLKFEAFF. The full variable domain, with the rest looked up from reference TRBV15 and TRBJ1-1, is DAMVIQNPRYQVTQFGKPVTLSCSQTLNHNVMYWYQQKSSQAPKLLFHYYDKDFNNEADTPDNFQSRRPNTSFCFLDIRSPGLGDTAMYLCATSTRLKFEAFFGQGTRLTVV.

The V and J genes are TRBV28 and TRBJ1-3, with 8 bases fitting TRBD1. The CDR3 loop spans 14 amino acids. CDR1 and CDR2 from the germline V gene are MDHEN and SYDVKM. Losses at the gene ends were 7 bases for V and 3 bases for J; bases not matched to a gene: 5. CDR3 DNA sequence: TGTGCCAGCAAGGCAGGGGGCTTTGGAAACACCATATATTTT. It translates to CASKAGGFGNTIYF.

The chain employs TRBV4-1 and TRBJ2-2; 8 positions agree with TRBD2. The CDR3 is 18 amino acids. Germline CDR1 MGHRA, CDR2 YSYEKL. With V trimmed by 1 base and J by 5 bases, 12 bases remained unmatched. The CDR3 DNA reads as TGCGCCAGCAGCCAAGTCCGGGCCAGCGGGAGCGGAACCGGGGAGCTGTTTTTT. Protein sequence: CASSQVRASGSGTGELFF.

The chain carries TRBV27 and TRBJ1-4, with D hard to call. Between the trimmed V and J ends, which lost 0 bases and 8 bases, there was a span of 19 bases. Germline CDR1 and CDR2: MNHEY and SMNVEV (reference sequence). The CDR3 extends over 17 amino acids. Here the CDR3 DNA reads TGTGCCAGCAGTTTATCGGGTGTGTTGAGCTGGGAGGAAAAACTGTTTTTT. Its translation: CASSLSGVLSWEEKLFF.

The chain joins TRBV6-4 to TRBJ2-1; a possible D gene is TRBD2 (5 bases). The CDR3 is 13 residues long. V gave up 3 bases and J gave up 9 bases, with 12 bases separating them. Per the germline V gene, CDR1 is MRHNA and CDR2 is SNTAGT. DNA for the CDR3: TGTGCCAGCAGTGAAAGACTGGCGGGTGAGCAGTTCTTC. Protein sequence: CASSERLAGEQFF.